This T cell receptor (beta chain) was retrieved from a study of T cells in Graves' hyperthyroidism and ophthalmopathy. Remarks on this clonotype: Its target is unknown.

Per germline, CDR1 SGHDN and CDR2 FVKESK. With V trimmed by 3 bases and J by 3 bases, 4 bases remained unmatched. There are 15 residues in the CDR3. The study, taken as a whole, reports: Ophthalmopathy and stable hyperthyroidism were told apart by a 13 V-J model.

Stable Graves' hyperthyroidism meant no ophthalmopathy progression within 18 months. Exclusion of patients followed from uncontrolled infection, other autoimmune disease, pregnancy or lactation. For the diagnoses, clinical symptoms, serum thyroxine and TRAb, thyroid ultrasound and orbital computed tomography were used. The TCR beta CDR3 regions underwent amplification using RNA transcripts as the source. Primed by the HTBI set, a first-round RT-PCR was run on the TCR CDR3. TCRdb used MiXCR to reprocess the multiplex PCR reads, holding one entry per CDR3 protein. The sample has about 560,000 distinct CDR3 sequences; over 15% are singletons.

This chain connects TRBV14 to TRBJ2-1; 8 positions match TRBD1. The source of this sequence is a woman in her late teens or twenties with Graves' hyperthyroidism. Sequencing was carried out using blood. The CDR3 spells CASSHRQGNYNEQFF. The DNA of the CDR3 is TGTGCCAGCAGCCACCGACAGGGGAACTACAATGAGCAGTTCTTC.